This is a list of T cell receptor beta chains from one sample in a study of cytomegalovirus exposure and HLA in healthy donors. The repertoire was sequenced with immunoSEQ multiplex PCR; TCRdb's copy has only in-frame clones and lacks some. The table shows fewer than 100,000 clones, with 78% occurring only once. The material sequenced was PBMCs. Receptors originate from a woman aged 55-70 years in good health and CMV-seronegative. Each CDR3 is given with its conserved first and last residue. The order of the fields is clone size, D gene, V gene, J gene, CDR3 DNA, CDR3 protein. A D gene is named only where the DNA matches it firmly. The listing skips clone size in some rows; elsewhere it reads once, few, many or a size class.

-	-	TRBV6-5	TRBJ1-4	TGTGCCAGCAGTCTTCAGGGTGATAATGAAAAACTGTTTTTT	CASSLQGDNEKLFF
few	-	TRBV5-6	TRBJ2-7	TGTGCCAGCAGCGGCGAGGACAGTTTCTACGAGCAGTACTTC	CASSGEDSFYEQYF
-	-	TRBV7-9	TRBJ1-4	TGTGCCAGCAGCTTCCTCCCAGGGAGGCTTAATGAAAAACTGTTTTTT	CASSFLPGRLNEKLFF
once	TRBD1	TRBV5-4	TRBJ1-2	TGTGCCAGCAGCTTGGGGGGACAGGGGGCGCGGATTGGGGGCTACACCTTC	CASSLGGQGARIGGYTF
-	TRBD1	TRBV6-5	TRBJ1-1	TGTGCCAGCAGAAAGACAGGGGCGAGGGCTGAAGCTTTCTTT	CASRKTGARAEAFF
-	TRBD1	TRBV6-5	TRBJ1-2	TGTGCCAGCAGTTGGGGACAGAGGGATCGTGGCTACACCTTC	CASSWGQRDRGYTF
-	TRBD2	TRBV19	TRBJ2-1	TGTGCCAGTAGTTCGACTAGCAGCTCCTACAATGAGCAGTTCTTC	CASSSTSSSYNEQFF
-	TRBD1	TRBV7-8	TRBJ1-2	TGTGCCAGCAGCCCCCGGACAGGGCGAAACTATGGCTACACCTTC	CASSPRTGRNYGYTF
-	TRBD1	TRBV5-1	TRBJ1-1	TGCGCCAGCAGCTTGGGACAGGGGGATGGAACTGAAGCTTTCTTT	CASSLGQGDGTEAFF
once	-	TRBV7-9	TRBJ2-7	TGTGCCAGCAGTACAGGGCCCTACGAGCAGTACTTC	CASSTGPYEQYF